A selection of T cell receptor beta chains follows, all from one sample in a study of T cells after yellow fever vaccination. TCRdb called the 5' RACE reads again in MiXCR, with one record for every CDR3 protein. The table includes under 250,000 distinct CDR3 sequences, roughly 3% detected once. The specimen comprised CD4+ T cells sorted from PBMCs, sampled 10 days after the yellow fever booster vaccination. These receptors all stem from a man aged 18 to 30 who received the YFV17D yellow fever vaccine. Both conserved end residues are part of each CDR3. D genes are given only for firm matches. Not all rows give a size; the values are once, few, many and, for expanded clones, a class.

clone_size: many; d_call: NA; v_call: TRBV4-1; j_call: TRBJ1-4; cdr3_nt: TGCGCCAGCAGCCAAGATTGGTCGGTAGGCGAAAAACTGTTTTTT; cdr3_aa: CASSQDWSVGEKLFF
clone_size: many; d_call: TRBD1; v_call: TRBV11-1; j_call: TRBJ1-2; cdr3_nt: TGTGCCAGCAGCGCCGCGACAGGGGACTATGGCTACACCTTC; cdr3_aa: CASSAATGDYGYTF
clone_size: many; d_call: TRBD1; v_call: TRBV7-2; j_call: TRBJ2-3; cdr3_nt: TGTGCCAGCAGCGACAGGGGCTCGGATACGCAGTATTTT; cdr3_aa: CASSDRGSDTQYF
clone_size: many; d_call: TRBD2; v_call: TRBV9; j_call: TRBJ2-5; cdr3_nt: TGTGCCAGCAGCGTATCCGGGACTAGCGATGAGACCCAGTACTTC; cdr3_aa: CASSVSGTSDETQYF
clone_size: many; d_call: NA; v_call: TRBV30; j_call: TRBJ1-1; cdr3_nt: TGTGCCTGGAGTGGACACCCCAGACTTGAAGCTTTCTTT; cdr3_aa: CAWSGHPRLEAFF
clone_size: NA; d_call: NA; v_call: TRBV20-1; j_call: TRBJ2-3; cdr3_nt: TGCAGTGCGCGACAGGCGACTGATCAAGATACGCAGTATTTT; cdr3_aa: CSARQATDQDTQYF
clone_size: NA; d_call: TRBD1; v_call: TRBV12-3/TRBV12-4; j_call: TRBJ1-5; cdr3_nt: TGTGCCAGCAGTCTTGGGGACAGGGCAAAACAGCCCCAGCATTTT; cdr3_aa: CASSLGDRAKQPQHF
clone_size: many; d_call: NA; v_call: TRBV5-1; j_call: TRBJ2-3; cdr3_nt: TGCGCCAGCAGCTTGAGTGGTCGAGGGGCTAGCACAGATACGCAGTATTTT; cdr3_aa: CASSLSGRGASTDTQYF
clone_size: many; d_call: NA; v_call: TRBV7-2; j_call: TRBJ1-2; cdr3_nt: TGTGCCAGCAGCTTAGGTCCCCTAGATGGCTACACCTTC; cdr3_aa: CASSLGPLDGYTF
clone_size: NA; d_call: TRBD2; v_call: TRBV5-1; j_call: TRBJ2-1; cdr3_nt: TGCGCCAGCACTTGGGGACTAGAAGGAGATGAGCAGTTCTTC; cdr3_aa: CASTWGLEGDEQFF
clone_size: NA; d_call: NA; v_call: TRBV30; j_call: TRBJ1-4; cdr3_nt: TGTGCCTGGAGTGCTCGCCTCGGAGAAAAACTGTTTTTT; cdr3_aa: CAWSARLGEKLFF
clone_size: NA; d_call: NA; v_call: TRBV20-1; j_call: TRBJ1-5; cdr3_nt: TGCAGTGCCACCCCCTTGACAGTGAATCAGCCCCAGCATTTT; cdr3_aa: CSATPLTVNQPQHF
clone_size: few; d_call: TRBD1; v_call: TRBV28; j_call: TRBJ1-1; cdr3_nt: TGTGCCAGCAGTGACCCCAGGGGGGGTTCTTCTGAAGCTTTCTTT; cdr3_aa: CASSDPRGGSSEAFF
clone_size: many; d_call: NA; v_call: TRBV5-1; j_call: TRBJ1-2; cdr3_nt: TGCGCCAGCAGCTTGGAATCCGCAAGCTATGGCTACACCTTC; cdr3_aa: CASSLESASYGYTF
clone_size: many; d_call: TRBD1; v_call: TRBV29-1; j_call: TRBJ1-2; cdr3_nt: TGCAGCGTTGGCCGGGACAGGCGCTACACCTTC; cdr3_aa: CSVGRDRRYTF
clone_size: NA; d_call: NA; v_call: TRBV3-1; j_call: TRBJ1-1; cdr3_nt: TGTGCCAGCAGCCAATCACTAGGCACTGAAGCTTTCTTT; cdr3_aa: CASSQSLGTEAFF
clone_size: NA; d_call: NA; v_call: TRBV6-1; j_call: TRBJ2-2; cdr3_nt: TGTGCCAGCAGTGCTACACGGACGGCCGGGGAGCTGTTTTTT; cdr3_aa: CASSATRTAGELFF
clone_size: NA; d_call: TRBD2; v_call: TRBV2; j_call: TRBJ2-4; cdr3_nt: TGTGCCAGCAGCCCCAGATCGGGGGGGGCTGACATTCAGTACTTC; cdr3_aa: CASSPRSGGADIQYF
clone_size: few; d_call: NA; v_call: TRBV12-3/TRBV12-4; j_call: TRBJ2-1; cdr3_nt: TGTGCCAGCAGACGACAGAGCTCCTACAATGAGCAGTTCTTC; cdr3_aa: CASRRQSSYNEQFF
clone_size: NA; d_call: TRBD1; v_call: TRBV4-3; j_call: TRBJ2-5; cdr3_nt: TGCGCCAGCAGCCAAGAGTTCAGGGGGCCTGTCCAAGAGACCCAGTACTTC; cdr3_aa: CASSQEFRGPVQETQYF
clone_size: NA; d_call: NA; v_call: TRBV5-1; j_call: TRBJ2-1; cdr3_nt: TGCGCCAGCAGCCGACTGGAAAGCTCCTACAATGAGCAGTTCTTC; cdr3_aa: CASSRLESSYNEQFF
clone_size: many; d_call: NA; v_call: TRBV7-2; j_call: TRBJ2-2; cdr3_nt: TGTGCCAGCAGCGAGGGCGTCGGAGCCGGGGAGCTGTTTTTT; cdr3_aa: CASSEGVGAGELFF
clone_size: NA; d_call: NA; v_call: TRBV6-5; j_call: TRBJ2-1; cdr3_nt: TGTGCCAGCAGTTACGCAAGTGAGCAGTTCTTC; cdr3_aa: CASSYASEQFF
clone_size: NA; d_call: TRBD1; v_call: TRBV11-2; j_call: TRBJ1-1; cdr3_nt: TGTGCCAGCAGCTCCGTTAGGGGGCCGGTGCGTGCTTTCTTT; cdr3_aa: CASSSVRGPVRAFF
clone_size: many; d_call: TRBD1; v_call: TRBV10-3; j_call: TRBJ2-3; cdr3_nt: TGTGCCACCCTACCAGGGGGCTCCCCACCAGATACGCAGTATTTT; cdr3_aa: CATLPGGSPPDTQYF
clone_size: many; d_call: TRBD1; v_call: TRBV2; j_call: TRBJ2-7; cdr3_nt: TGTGCCAGCAAGGCGCCGCGGCCAGGGGGATTCTTGGAGCCCGAGCAGTACTTC; cdr3_aa: CASKAPRPGGFLEPEQYF
clone_size: few; d_call: NA; v_call: TRBV12-3/TRBV12-4; j_call: TRBJ1-1; cdr3_nt: TGTGCCAGCAGTTTAGCGACGGCCGGCACTGAAGCTTTCTTT; cdr3_aa: CASSLATAGTEAFF
clone_size: NA; d_call: NA; v_call: TRBV7-2; j_call: TRBJ2-2; cdr3_nt: NA; cdr3_aa: CASSLAVGPGTGELFF
clone_size: many; d_call: NA; v_call: TRBV5-1; j_call: TRBJ2-2; cdr3_nt: TGCGCCACCGGGAGACAGGGGAACACCGGGGAGCTGTTTTTT; cdr3_aa: CATGRQGNTGELFF
clone_size: few; d_call: TRBD1; v_call: TRBV5-1; j_call: TRBJ2-5; cdr3_nt: TGCGCCAGCAGCCCGGGACAGGGAGGTAGTTTTTCGGAGACCCAGTACTTC; cdr3_aa: CASSPGQGGSFSETQYF
clone_size: many; d_call: TRBD1; v_call: TRBV7-3; j_call: TRBJ2-3; cdr3_nt: TGTGCCAGCAGCTTCTCCGGGACAGGGGCAGATACGCAGTATTTT; cdr3_aa: CASSFSGTGADTQYF
clone_size: many; d_call: NA; v_call: TRBV20-1; j_call: TRBJ1-2; cdr3_nt: TGCAGTGCTAGAGATTGGGGGGCAGACTATGGCTACACCTTC; cdr3_aa: CSARDWGADYGYTF
clone_size: many; d_call: NA; v_call: TRBV7-2; j_call: TRBJ1-4; cdr3_nt: TGTGCCAGCAGCTTAGGAGGGAGGACTAATGAAAAACTGTTTTTT; cdr3_aa: CASSLGGRTNEKLFF
clone_size: many; d_call: NA; v_call: TRBV28; j_call: TRBJ1-2; cdr3_nt: TGTGCCAGCAGGGGGGTTGAACATGGCTACACCTTC; cdr3_aa: CASRGVEHGYTF
clone_size: many; d_call: NA; v_call: TRBV6-4; j_call: TRBJ1-5; cdr3_nt: TGTGCCAGCAGTGTGAATCAGCCCCAGCATTTT; cdr3_aa: CASSVNQPQHF
clone_size: few; d_call: NA; v_call: TRBV4-3; j_call: TRBJ1-4; cdr3_nt: TGCGCCAGCAGCCAAAGTGTGACGGCGCTCAACCCTAATGAAAAACTGTTTTTT; cdr3_aa: CASSQSVTALNPNEKLFF
clone_size: few; d_call: NA; v_call: TRBV7-2; j_call: TRBJ1-2; cdr3_nt: TGTGCCAGCAGCTTAGTTCCGGGCGGGGGCTACACCTTC; cdr3_aa: CASSLVPGGGYTF
clone_size: many; d_call: TRBD2; v_call: TRBV4-3; j_call: TRBJ2-2; cdr3_nt: TGCGCCAGCAGCCAAGAGGCTAGCGGAGCGAACACCGGGGAGCTGTTTTTT; cdr3_aa: CASSQEASGANTGELFF
clone_size: NA; d_call: NA; v_call: TRBV5-1; j_call: TRBJ2-3; cdr3_nt: TGCGCCAGCAGCACCTCCGGGGCTAGTTTGTCAGATACGCAGTATTTT; cdr3_aa: CASSTSGASLSDTQYF
clone_size: many; d_call: NA; v_call: TRBV18; j_call: TRBJ2-5; cdr3_nt: TGTGCCAGCTCACCATACCAGGAAGAGACCCAGTACTTC; cdr3_aa: CASSPYQEETQYF
clone_size: many; d_call: NA; v_call: TRBV7-2; j_call: TRBJ1-1; cdr3_nt: TGTGCCAGCAGCTTTGGTCGACTGAACACTGAAGCTTTCTTT; cdr3_aa: CASSFGRLNTEAFF
clone_size: NA; d_call: NA; v_call: TRBV19; j_call: TRBJ1-1; cdr3_nt: TGTGCCAGTACGAACGGGCCCGGGGGGGCTGAAGCTTTCTTT; cdr3_aa: CASTNGPGGAEAFF
clone_size: many; d_call: TRBD2; v_call: TRBV7-2; j_call: TRBJ2-5; cdr3_nt: TGTGCCAGCAGCTCGGGACTAGCCCAAGAGACCCAGTACTTC; cdr3_aa: CASSSGLAQETQYF
clone_size: many; d_call: NA; v_call: TRBV5-1; j_call: TRBJ2-5; cdr3_nt: TGCGCCAGCAGACTTCACGGCGGCGGGGAGACCCAGTACTTC; cdr3_aa: CASRLHGGGETQYF
clone_size: many; d_call: NA; v_call: TRBV28; j_call: TRBJ1-4; cdr3_nt: TGTGCCAGCAGTTCAGGGTTCCTTGAAAAACTGTTTTTT; cdr3_aa: CASSSGFLEKLFF
clone_size: NA; d_call: NA; v_call: TRBV14; j_call: TRBJ1-2; cdr3_nt: TGTGCCAGCAGCCAAGCAAAGCCGCCTTATGGCTACACCTTC; cdr3_aa: CASSQAKPPYGYTF
clone_size: NA; d_call: TRBD1; v_call: TRBV30; j_call: TRBJ1-6; cdr3_nt: TGTGCCCACCGGGACAGGGGTGATTCACCCCTCCACTTT; cdr3_aa: CAHRDRGDSPLHF
clone_size: NA; d_call: NA; v_call: TRBV20-1; j_call: TRBJ2-6; cdr3_nt: TGCAGTGCACTGAAGGACTCTGGGGCCAACGTCCTGACTTTC; cdr3_aa: CSALKDSGANVLTF
clone_size: few; d_call: NA; v_call: TRBV15; j_call: TRBJ2-3; cdr3_nt: TGTGCCACCAGCAGAGATTGGAGGGGAGATACGCAGTATTTT; cdr3_aa: CATSRDWRGDTQYF
clone_size: many; d_call: NA; v_call: TRBV4-2; j_call: TRBJ2-3; cdr3_nt: TGTGCCAGCAGCCAAGATGGCCTTAGCTCGCAGTATTTT; cdr3_aa: CASSQDGLSSQYF
clone_size: many; d_call: NA; v_call: TRBV20-1; j_call: TRBJ1-4; cdr3_nt: TGCAGTGCTAGAGATCCCCTCGCAGGGGCGGTCGAAAAACTGTTTTTT; cdr3_aa: CSARDPLAGAVEKLFF
clone_size: few; d_call: NA; v_call: TRBV7-2; j_call: TRBJ2-5; cdr3_nt: TGTGCCAGCAGCTTAGCCTCACAGGGTTTGACCGAGACCCAGTACTTC; cdr3_aa: CASSLASQGLTETQYF
clone_size: many; d_call: NA; v_call: TRBV25-1; j_call: TRBJ1-1; cdr3_nt: TGTGCCAGCAGTGAAACCGGGACCGTCATGAACACTGAAGCTTTCTTT; cdr3_aa: CASSETGTVMNTEAFF
clone_size: many; d_call: NA; v_call: TRBV30; j_call: TRBJ2-5; cdr3_nt: TGTGCCTGGAGTGTCCGGGGTGGGTTGGAGACCCAGTACTTC; cdr3_aa: CAWSVRGGLETQYF
clone_size: many; d_call: TRBD2; v_call: TRBV12-3/TRBV12-4; j_call: TRBJ2-1; cdr3_nt: TGTGCCAGCAGTTTGCTCGTGACTAGCGGGTCTTACAATGAGCAGTTCTTC; cdr3_aa: CASSLLVTSGSYNEQFF
clone_size: NA; d_call: NA; v_call: TRBV30; j_call: TRBJ1-1; cdr3_nt: TGTGCCTGGAGTCTCAAAAGCAGGGGACCTAACACTGAAGCTTTCTTT; cdr3_aa: CAWSLKSRGPNTEAFF
clone_size: many; d_call: NA; v_call: TRBV20-1; j_call: TRBJ1-1; cdr3_nt: TGCAGTGCTAGGCGGACTGAAGCTTTCTTT; cdr3_aa: CSARRTEAFF